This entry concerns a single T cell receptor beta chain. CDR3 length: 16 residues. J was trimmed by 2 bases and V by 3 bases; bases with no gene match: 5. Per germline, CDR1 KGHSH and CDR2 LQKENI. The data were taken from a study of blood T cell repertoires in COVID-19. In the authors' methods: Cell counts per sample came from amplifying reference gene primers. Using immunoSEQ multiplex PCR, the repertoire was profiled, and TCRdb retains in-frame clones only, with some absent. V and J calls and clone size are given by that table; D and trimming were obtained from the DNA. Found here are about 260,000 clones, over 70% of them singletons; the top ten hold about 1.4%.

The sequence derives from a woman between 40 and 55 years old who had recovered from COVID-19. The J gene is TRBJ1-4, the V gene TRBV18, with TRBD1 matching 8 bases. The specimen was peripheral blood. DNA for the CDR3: TGTGCCAGCTCACCGGACAGGGTGGGGACTAATGAAAAACTGTTTTTT. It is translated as CASSPDRVGTNEKLFF.